The 28 T cell receptor beta chains below were found in one sample sequenced in a study of regulatory T cells in long-lasting Graves disease. Sample time point: newly diagnosed GD, antithyroid drugs for less than 3 months. The TCR library was made from RNA extracted from PBMCs. Investigators prepared the TCR beta libraries by applying iRepertoire HTBI primers and Arm-PCR of CDR3 regions. TCRdb passed the multiplex PCR reads through MiXCR, listing each CDR3 protein once. Among approximately 390,000 distinct CDR3 sequences listed, 15% to 20% were seen once. The same data also went into a second study, on T cells in Graves' hyperthyroidism and ophthalmopathy.

Material: peripheral blood mononuclear cells (PBMCs), obtained at new diagnosis, from a patient treated with antithyroid drugs. These receptors were obtained from a woman aged 18-35 years with Graves disease.

This clonotype was recorded many times. This chain joins TRBV4-2 and TRBJ2-2; TRBD2 aligns across 10 bases. The CDR3 length is 16 residues. V shed 2 bases, J shed 5 bases, and the junction held 5 bases outside the gene matches. Germline V lookup: CDR1 LGHNA, CDR2 YNFKEQ. The CDR3 bases are TGTGCCAGCAGCCAATCGAGCGGGAGGGGGACCGGGGAGCTGTTTTTT. Amino acids: CASSQSSGRGTGELFF.

This clonotype was seen many times. The CDR3 coding sequence is TGCGCCAGCAGCTTGGCTGGGGGAGCGGACACCGGGGAGCTGTTTTTT. Its protein is CASSLAGGADTGELFF. This chain links TRBV5-1 with TRBJ2-2; tentatively, D is TRBD1 or TRBD2 (5 bases each). Germline CDR1 reads SGHRS; CDR2 reads YFSETQ. With 0 bases removed from V and 3 bases from J, the gap between germline ends came to 12 bases. This CDR3 is built from 16 residues.

This clonotype was picked up a small number of times. One junction end does not reproduce the germline sequence, and a read error may be involved. The chain combines TRBV5-4 with TRBJ2-1, with 7 bases fitting TRBD2. The V gene's germline CDR1 is SGHNT and CDR2 YYREEE (reference sequence). The CDR3 contains 14 residues. CDR3 in amino acids: CASSLDRRGNEQSF. The CDR3 bases are TGTGCCAGCAGCTTGGACAGGCGGGGGAATGAGCAGTCCTTC.

The chain recombines TRBV30 with TRBJ2-5; D possibly uses TRBD1 or TRBD2 (5 bases each). The V and J ends lost 7 bases and 9 bases respectively, with 21 bases between them. There are 13 residues in the CDR3. The germline V gene has CDR1 GTSNPN and CDR2 SVGIG (reference sequence). The CDR3: CASIARGRPAQYF. The DNA of the CDR3 is TGTGCCTCTATTGCCCGGGGCCGTCCGGCCCAGTACTTC.

The chain couples TRBV19 to TRBJ2-5; 9 bases map to TRBD1. Looked up from germline, CDR1 is LNHDA and CDR2 is SQIVND (reference sequence). This CDR3 is 14 amino acids long. Trimming removed 4 bases from V and 5 bases from J; junction bases left unmatched: 5. In nucleotides, the CDR3 is TGTGCCAGTAGTACGACAGGGGGAGGCGAGACCCAGTACTTC. Amino acid sequence: CASSTTGGGETQYF.

The table lists this clonotype with a few counts. The chain uses TRBV2 and TRBJ1-1; D uncertain. The germline V gene encodes CDR1 SNHLY and CDR2 FYNNEI. This CDR3 comprises 11 residues. The germline V and J ends were trimmed by 7 bases and 4 bases, with 7 bases remaining between them. CDR3 in amino acids: CASIGSTEAFF. Written as DNA, the CDR3 is TGTGCCAGCATTGGCTCCACTGAAGCTTTCTTT.

This chain uses TRBV28 with TRBJ2-7, with TRBD1 matching over 8 bases. V lost 4 bases and J lost 2; bases outside the gene matches: 13. The CDR3 is 17 amino acids. Germline V gives CDR1 MDHEN, CDR2 SYDVKM. This CDR3 is CASSSSDRGSTPYEQYF. DNA for the CDR3: TGTGCCAGCAGTTCTAGCGACAGGGGCTCTACTCCCTACGAGCAGTACTTC.

This clonotype showed up many times. The chain joins TRBV6-1 to TRBJ2-5, with D maybe TRBD1 (6 bases). V was shortened by 5 bases and J by 4 bases, with 20 bases between the two germline ends. This CDR3 has 16 residues. CDR1 MNHNS and CDR2 SASEGT come from the germline V gene. As DNA, the CDR3 is TGTGCCAGCAGTATGACAGGTGGCGGTAAGGGAGAGACCCAGTACTTC. Translated, it gives CASSMTGGGKGETQYF.

This clonotype was detected only a few times. The chain carries TRBV6-1 and TRBJ2-3; D not resolved. Germline assignment: CDR1 MNHNS and CDR2 SASEGT. The CDR3 is 11 residues long. Trimming pared 8 bases from V and 10 bases from J, leaving 13 bases between. The CDR3 nucleotides are TGTGCCAGCGGTCTCATTTCAGCGCAGTATTTT. It yields the protein CASGLISAQYF.

This clonotype was seen at least ten times. V and J are TRBV5-1 and TRBJ1-1, with a weak D call TRBD1 (5 bases). Germline V gene data show CDR1 as SGHRS and CDR2 as YFSETQ. This CDR3 contains 13 residues. The V end was cut by 7 bases, the J end by 4 bases, with 14 bases between. CDR3 sequence: CASGPGGTTEAFF. The CDR3, as DNA: TGCGCCAGCGGTCCTGGGGGGACCACTGAAGCTTTCTTT.

This clonotype was seen many times. V gene TRBV2 combines with J gene TRBJ2-7; TRBD2 might be the D (6 bases). V was shortened by 4 bases and J by 7 bases, with 11 bases between the two germline ends. In germline, CDR1 is SNHLY, CDR2 FYNNEI. The CDR3 is 12 residues long. In DNA form, the CDR3 reads TGTGCCAGCAGTGGGGACTCGGGGGAGCAGTACTTC. Protein product: CASSGDSGEQYF.

This clonotype has only a few counts. This chain connects TRBV29-1 to TRBJ2-4, with D hard to call. Germline lookup yields CDR1 SQVTM and CDR2 ANQGSEA. CDR3 size: 10 residues. The ends were cut back, 0 bases at V and 15 bases at J, with 9 bases in the middle. The CDR3 loop reads CSVEDVVLYF. In DNA form, the CDR3 reads TGCAGCGTTGAAGACGTCGTTCTGTACTTC.

As for this clonotype: A much bigger clone sits one base away, suggesting this may be a read error. The CDR3 loop reads CASNRSPGQETQYF. CDR3 sequence (DNA): TGTGCCAGCAACCGATCGCCGGGGCAAGAGACCCAGTACTTC. The chain links TRBV6-1 to TRBJ2-5, with D maybe TRBD2 (5 bases). V shed 7 bases and J shed 2 bases, with 14 bases lying between them. Germline CDR1 and CDR2: MNHNS and SASEGT. The CDR3 has 14 amino acids.

Note on this clonotype: A much larger clone is a single base away; this may be a read error. The chain joins TRBV2 to TRBJ1-2; the D is unclear. The V gene lost 5 bases and the J gene lost 3 bases, with 22 bases spanning the gap. The V gene's germline CDR1 is SNHLY and CDR2 FYNNEI. The CDR3 runs to 17 residues. The CDR3 DNA reads as TGTGCCAGCAGTAAGGACCCCGCTTGGATGGACCACTATGGCTACACCTTC. As protein: CASSKDPAWMDHYGYTF.

In its sample, this clonotype was seen many times. This rearrangement joins TRBV7-3 to TRBJ2-2; the D is unclear. Germline values: CDR1 SGHTA, CDR2 FQGTGA. This CDR3 spans 13 amino acids. V was trimmed by 4 bases and J by 6 bases, leaving 9 bases between them. CDR3 in DNA: TGTGCCAGCAGCTCGGGCGCGCCCGGGGAGCTGTTTTTT. It is translated as CASSSGAPGELFF.

The rearrangement links TRBV5-1 to TRBJ1-5; D remains unclear. Germline lookup yields CDR1 SGHRS and CDR2 YFSETQ. V was trimmed by 0 bases and J by 9 bases, leaving 13 bases between them. This CDR3 has 14 residues. DNA for the CDR3: TGCGCCAGCAGCTTGGGGGAGGGAGATAGGCCCCAGCATTTT. It is translated as CASSLGEGDRPQHF.

This clonotype was detected a few times. The CDR3 DNA reads TGCGCCAGCAGCCAAGATAGTGAGTCTGCGGGGGGGCCCCACGAGCAGTACTTC. This encodes CASSQDSESAGGPHEQYF. J is TRBJ2-7 and V is TRBV4-1, with 9 positions matching TRBD2. Germline values: CDR1 MGHRA, CDR2 YSYEKL. This CDR3 region has 18 residues. Trimming took 0 bases from V and 5 from J; bases not matched to a gene: 14.

Comment on this clonotype: Possible read error: a much larger clone is one base away. The chain carries TRBV4-1 and TRBJ2-7, with 7 bases identical to TRBD2. V lost 0 bases to trimming and J lost 7 bases; unmatched junction nucleotides: 12. The germline gives CDR1 MGHRA, CDR2 YSYEKL. The CDR3 length is 16 residues. The CDR3 coding sequence is TGCGCCAGCAGCCAAGATTTAGCGGGCGGATACAATGAGCAGTACTTC. It codes for CASSQDLAGGYNEQYF.

This clonotype has at least ten counts. The chain carries TRBV12-3 or TRBV12-4 and TRBJ2-7; TRBD2 matches 10 bases. This CDR3 region has 15 residues. Germline trimming cut 3 bases from V and 3 bases from J; bases unmatched to any gene: 5. The chain's CDR3 is CASSFGSGGDYEQYF. The CDR3 bases are TGTGCCAGCAGTTTTGGGAGCGGGGGGGACTACGAGCAGTACTTC.

This clonotype was recorded at least ten times. The genes are TRBV18 and TRBJ2-3, with no clear D. The germline CDR1 and CDR2 sequences are KGHSH and LQKENI. With 3 bases removed from V and 4 bases from J, the gap between germline ends came to 8 bases. The CDR3 spans 13 residues. The CDR3 DNA sequence: TGTGCCAGCTCACCCGTCCACGCAGATACGCAGTATTTT. Its translation: CASSPVHADTQYF.

This clonotype was counted at least ten times. The chain employs TRBV6-1 and TRBJ1-1; 10 bases line up with TRBD1. V trimming: 1 base; J trimming: 4 bases; junction bases outside the gene matches: 0. This CDR3 region has 14 residues. Looked up from germline, CDR1 is MNHNS and CDR2 is SASEGT. The CDR3 spells CASSEGTGGTEAFF. The CDR3 DNA is TGTGCCAGCAGTGAAGGGACAGGGGGCACTGAAGCTTTCTTT.

This clonotype showed up many times. The V gene is TRBV6-1, the J gene TRBJ2-7, with 10 nucleotides matching TRBD2. Per the germline V gene, CDR1 is MNHNS and CDR2 is SASEGT. After removal of 5 bases from V and 4 bases from J, the junction contained 11 bases not matched to a gene. This CDR3 is built from 16 residues. CDR3 sequence reads: CASSPPPEREGYEQYF. The CDR3 coding sequence is TGTGCCAGCAGTCCCCCCCCAGAGCGGGAGGGTTACGAGCAGTACTTC.

This clonotype was seen repeatedly, ten times or more. The J gene is TRBJ2-3, the V gene TRBV12-3 or TRBV12-4; 9 bases agree with TRBD1. The ends lost 3 bases at V and 2 bases at J; junction bases unmatched: 18. The CDR3 runs 20 residues. The CDR3 protein is CASSLGTGFVISPNTDTQYF. The CDR3 nucleotides are TGTGCCAGCAGTTTGGGGACAGGGTTTGTCATCAGCCCAAACACAGATACGCAGTATTTT.

This clonotype was picked up many times. The chain has TRBV11-3 and TRBJ2-1; TRBD2 matches at 13 bases. Matching the DNA end better, TRBJ2-5 makes the J call doubtful. CDR3 size: 16 residues. Germline V CDR1 and CDR2: SGHNT, YENEEA. CDR3 sequence (DNA): TGTGCCAGCAGCTCCCGACTAGCGGGAGGACAGGAGACCCAGTACTTC. Translation gives CASSSRLAGGQETQYF.

This chain connects TRBV19 to TRBJ2-6, with D unresolved. Looked up from germline, CDR1 is LNHDA and CDR2 is SQIVND (reference sequence). Trimming left V 1 base short and J 2 bases short, with 0 bases between. This CDR3 has 13 amino acids. CDR3 region: CASSIAGANVLTF. The DNA of the CDR3 is TGTGCCAGTAGTATAGCTGGGGCCAACGTCCTGACTTTC.

This clonotype has ten or more counts. The chain carries TRBV10-3 and TRBJ2-1, with 7 bases identical to TRBD2. V lost 5 bases and J lost 8; bases outside the gene matches: 9. Germline CDR1 ENHRY, CDR2 SYGVKD. The CDR3 is 14 residues long. Here the CDR3 reads CAISPGLSGDEQFF. The DNA for the CDR3 is TGTGCCATCAGTCCGGGACTATCTGGTGATGAGCAGTTCTTC.

In its sample, this clonotype was seen a few times. A read error is possible here, since a much larger clone lies one base away. J is TRBJ2-1 and V is TRBV2; no clear D. The CDR3 runs 14 residues. CDR1 and CDR2 from the germline V gene are SNHLY and FYNNEI. V gave up 5 bases and J gave up 3 bases, with 11 bases separating them. DNA of the CDR3: TGTGCCAGCAGTACGGCCACAAGCTACAATGAGCAGTTCTTC. The encoded protein is CASSTATSYNEQFF.

This clonotype was seen at least ten times. The rearrangement uses TRBV6-5 and TRBJ1-1; D may be TRBD1 (6 bases). V was trimmed by 0 bases and J by 1 base, leaving 9 bases between them. CDR3 length: 15 amino acids. CDR1 and CDR2 from the germline V gene are MNHEY and SVGAGI. The CDR3 coding sequence is TGTGCCAGCAGTTACTCCGGACAGCAGAACACTGAAGCTTTCTTT. Its protein is CASSYSGQQNTEAFF.